One sample yielded the 2 T cell receptor beta chains listed below, sequenced in a study of OX40 agonist ivuxolimab in advanced cancers. Produced via immunoSEQ multiplex PCR; TCRdb's table is partial and in-frame only. The data show tens of thousands of clones, around nine tenths seen once. The material sequenced was CD4+ or CD8+ T cells sorted from blood, taken in a trial of the OX40 agonist ivuxolimab. These receptors all stem from an adult with an advanced solid tumor such as melanoma, head and neck, liver or kidney cancer.

The rearrangement links TRBV2 to TRBJ1-1; D is possibly TRBD1 (6 bases). This CDR3 comprises 15 residues. In germline, CDR1 is SNHLY, CDR2 FYNNEI. Trimming cost V 3 bases and J 1 base, with 12 bases left between them. The CDR3 loop reads CASSEFWGQNTEAFF. CDR3 nucleotides: TGTGCCAGCAGTGAGTTTTGGGGACAGAACACTGAAGCTTTCTTT.

J is TRBJ2-2 and V is TRBV6-1; 9 positions agree with TRBD2. J lost 5 bases, V lost 3 bases, and 10 bases had no gene match. The CDR3 contains 17 residues. Germline V gene sequence: CDR1 MNHNS, CDR2 SASEGT. The CDR3 loop reads CASSDWTSARGTGELFF. The CDR3 region has the DNA TGTGCCAGCAGTGATTGGACTAGCGCCAGGGGGACCGGGGAGCTGTTTTTT.